The source of this TCR beta chain is a study of blood T cell repertoires in COVID-19 (dated by TCRdb to the early 2020s). With respect to the entire study: Samples covering the acute and convalescent phases of COVID-19 were provided by collaborators in the United States, Italy and Spain. The prospective study material was composed of cDNA or gDNA derived from T cells, B-cell-depleted T cells, or PBMCs. Where available, HLA class I and class II types were taken from metadata supplied by the sample provider and were not determined by assay-based typing. Samples were obtained from the ongoing ImmuneRACE study (first 160 participants) and from 1,200 or so subjects provided by 6 global collaborators. The repertoires were made available in a free public database intended to serve as a resource for research on the immune response to SARS-CoV-2. A de-identified subject ID, COVID-19 status, age in years and sex were almost always included in the sample metadata. Deeply sampled blood TCRbeta repertoires from subjects exposed to, actively infected with, or recovered from COVID-19 were included in the dataset. Beyond this particular receptor, the publication reports: The quantity of clinical and demographic metadata differed by source and by participant and was supplied without curation.

One collaborating source in Seattle enrolled patients while the patients were actively infected and followed the patients over time throughout the course of disease. Each collaborating institution followed its own protocols to collect whole blood in K2EDTA tubes. For TCRbeta analysis, collaborators shipped samples in one of three forms: frozen whole blood, isolated PBMCs, or DNA extracted from either of those sample types. This clone was counted between two and nine times. This receptor's antigen is unknown. The sample holds no much larger clone one base away, and base qualities are not on file. V has 1 base trimmed and J has 0 bases trimmed; junction bases matching no gene number 9. Sequences KGHSH (CDR1) and LQKENI (CDR2) are obtained from the germline V gene. From the cysteine through the phenylalanine, the CDR3 covers 18 amino acids. The retained sequence is limited to the CDR3, 54 bases, with the frame set at the first base.

TCRbeta CDR3 regions were amplified from genomic DNA by means of the immunoSEQ Assay, a bias-controlled multiplex PCR. The authors' pipeline ran thus. The number of nucleated cells in each sample was estimated by amplification of reference gene primers within the assay. Sequence reads were collapsed and filtered to measure the absolute abundance of every unique TCRbeta CDR3 rearrangement. For each sample, productive Simpson clonality was calculated as the square root of Simpson's diversity index over productive rearrangements. The table comes from immuneACCESS by way of TCRdb, which keeps in-frame sequences with V and J called. Part of the clones is missing from these tables; in studies checked, under half for an unresolved V gene and the rest for unknown reasons. The V and J calls and clone size come from that table; D and trimming were worked out from the DNA. The sample has tens of thousands of clones on record, 80% to 90% of them singletons. The ten largest clonotypes hold around two fifths of the sample.

Rearrangement joined TRBV18 to TRBJ2-1, and 7 junction bases match TRBD2. This clonotype originated in a woman aged 60-75 years with COVID-19, enrolled during active disease. Input material: peripheral blood. The nucleotides read TGTGCCAGCTCACCACGACTAGCCGGCCGGAGCTCCTACAATGAGCAGTTCTTC. The translation is CASSPRLAGRSSYNEQFF.